The present T cell receptor (beta chain) was sequenced within a study of identical twins. CDR3 size: 15 residues. The germline CDR1 and CDR2 sequences are SGHRS and YFSETQ. V trimming: 3 bases; J trimming: 7 bases; junction bases outside the gene matches: 8. This clonotype was counted between two and nine times. Its antigen remains unknown. Overall study findings and caveats: Out-of-frame TCR alpha sharing in monozygotic twins exceeded recombination model predictions. Fewer insertions marked abundant cord blood beta clonotypes; young adult naive trended weakly, memory not at all.

Addition of a universal primer site occurred through template switching, and cDNA carried unique molecular identifiers. TCRdb analysed the 5' RACE reads with MiXCR anew, one entry per CDR3 protein. This table has 410,000 or so distinct CDR3 sequences, under 20% appearing once. The chain combines TRBV5-1 with TRBJ2-1; 9 bases agree with TRBD1. Sequenced: naive T cells sorted from blood. This TCR was recovered from a man aged 50 or older in good health. The CDR3 spells CASSSQGAQDNEQFF. The CDR3 nucleotides are TGCGCCAGCAGCTCACAGGGGGCGCAAGATAATGAGCAGTTCTTC.